This T cell receptor beta chain was captured in a study of regulatory T cells in long-lasting Graves disease. V dropped 4 bases and J dropped 6 bases, with 13 bases sitting between them. This CDR3 contains 14 residues. CDR1 is ENHRY and CDR2 is SYGVKD in the germline V gene. Construction of TCR beta libraries relied on iRepertoire HTBI primers and on Arm-PCR targeting CDR3 regions. TCRdb re-called the multiplex PCR reads with MiXCR, one entry per CDR3 protein. The data show fewer than 650,000 distinct CDR3 sequences, approximately 16% seen once. Time point indicated: newly diagnosed GD, antithyroid drugs for less than 3 months. Preparation of the TCR library used RNA extracted from PBMCs. It was an endocrinology department in Xi'an, China, that provided the patients. The study's findings and limits: TCR diversity was lower in persistent than newly diagnosed Graves' disease. Sample size was small, which may have lowered accuracy.

Points on this clonotype: Antigen specificity is unknown.

The data also belong to a second study, concerning T cells in Graves' hyperthyroidism and ophthalmopathy. That work contributes: Also found in blood were most expanded thyroid clonotypes above 0.001.

This rearrangement joins TRBV10-3 to TRBJ2-1; no clear D gene. This specimen consisted of peripheral blood mononuclear cells (PBMCs), obtained at new diagnosis, from a patient treated with antithyroid drugs. The TCR was taken from a man between 18 and 35 years old with Graves disease. CDR3 bases: TGTGCCATCAGTGGTGGAGTGGCTGGCAATGAGCAGTTCTTC. Protein: CAISGGVAGNEQFF.